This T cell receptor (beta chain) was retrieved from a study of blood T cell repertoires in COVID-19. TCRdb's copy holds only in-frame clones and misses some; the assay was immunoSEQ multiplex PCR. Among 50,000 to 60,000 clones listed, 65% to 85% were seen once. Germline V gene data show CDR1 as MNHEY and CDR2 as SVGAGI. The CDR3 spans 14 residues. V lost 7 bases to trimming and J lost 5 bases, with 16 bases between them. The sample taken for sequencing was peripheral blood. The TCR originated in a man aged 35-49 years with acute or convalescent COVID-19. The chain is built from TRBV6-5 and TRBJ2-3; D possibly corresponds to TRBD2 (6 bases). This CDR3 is CASKFGQGGDTQYF. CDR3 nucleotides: TGTGCCAGCAAGTTCGGGCAGGGAGGAGATACGCAGTATTTT.